This T cell receptor beta chain comes out of a study of shared clonotypes between healthy human individuals. The study, taken as a whole, reports: Non-shared clonotypes were found to have lower generation probabilities than the clonotypes that were shared by all four of the sorted-subset donors. It was anticipated that sequencing depth would influence how many clonotypes donors shared.

Germline CDR1 and CDR2: MNHNY and SVGAGI (reference sequence). The CDR3 runs to 13 residues. Trimming cost V 2 bases and J 5 bases, with 9 bases left between them. As regards this clone: The antigen remains unidentified.

Assay used: immunoSEQ multiplex PCR; TCRdb lists only in-frame clones, some missing. The sample shows about 2,500,000 clones, roughly nine tenths of them seen only once. Specimen: naive CD4+ T cells sorted from blood. The subset: CD45RA+ positively selected. The chain employs TRBV6-6 and TRBJ1-2; no reliable D call. The sequence was collected from a man aged 18 to 30 in good health. The CDR3 reads CASSYKGSYGYTF. The CDR3 DNA reads TGTGCCAGCAGTTACAAGGGAAGTTATGGCTACACCTTC.